The 21 T cell receptor beta chains below come from one sample, sequenced in a study of early T cells in non-severe SARS-CoV-2 infection (dated by TCRdb to about 2021). The library was made by 5' RACE. The instrument given in TCRdb is NextSeq 500. The raw public data were reprocessed by TCRdb itself: fastp quality trimming at Q25, MiXCR clonotype calling, in-frame beta chains only. When rows share a CDR3 protein, they turn into one entry using the most common DNA and genes. Recorded for this sample are about 80,000 distinct CDR3 sequences; 9% to 10% of them occurred a single time. About 4.8% of the sample rests with the top ten. Sequenced: whole blood. Receptors originate from an adult who was a healthcare worker with PCR-confirmed SARS-CoV-2 infection or an uninfected control (not recorded which).

A word on this clonotype: A much larger clone lies a single base off, so this may be a read error. This chain connects TRBV3-1 to TRBJ1-4; D possibly corresponds to TRBD1 (6 bases). The CDR3 sequence is 15 residues long. Germline CDR1 and CDR2: LGHDT and YNNKEL (reference sequence). The CDR3 here is CAGSLRTATNEKLFF. Here the CDR3 DNA reads TGTGCCGGCAGCCTACGGACAGCAACTAATGAAAAACTGTTTTTT.

The table lists this clonotype with many counts. This chain joins TRBV7-9 and TRBJ1-1; D gene ambiguous. From germline, CDR1 is SEHNR and CDR2 FQNEAQ (reference sequence). This CDR3 spans 11 amino acids. The V and J ends lost 5 bases and 8 bases respectively, with 9 bases between them. The CDR3 nucleotides read TGTGCCAGCAGCGGGGTCCCCGAAGCTTTCTTT. Protein product: CASSGVPEAFF.

The CDR3 DNA sequence: TGTGCCAGTAGTATTAAAGGGTCCCACAATGAGCAGTTCTTC. This codes for CASSIKGSHNEQFF. The chain links TRBV19 to TRBJ2-1; D remains ambiguous. Trimming took off 3 bases at V and 5 bases at J, with 11 bases between the two ends. The germline gives CDR1 LNHDA, CDR2 SQIVND (reference sequence). The CDR3 is 14 residues long.

This clonotype was counted between two and nine times. V and J are TRBV18 and TRBJ2-1, with 14 bases fitting TRBD2. The J segment lost 8 bases and the V segment lost 3 bases, leaving 3 bases of the junction unmatched. The germline gives CDR1 KGHSH, CDR2 LQKENI. This CDR3 region has 15 residues. The CDR3 DNA reads as TGTGCCAGCTCACCGACTAGCGGGAGGGCCCATGAGCAGTTCTTC. Its translation: CASSPTSGRAHEQFF.

This clonotype occurred a few times. The chain couples TRBV21-1 to TRBJ1-6. TRBV21-1 has pseudogene status. CDR3 length: 14 residues. The CDR3 DNA sequence: TGTGCCAGCGTTCAAACGGATTATAATTCACCCCTCCACTTT. It yields the protein CASVQTDYNSPLHF.

The chain carries TRBV12-3 or TRBV12-4 and TRBJ2-6; D call uncertain. Trimming took off 6 bases at V and 4 bases at J, with 13 bases between the two ends. CDR3 size: 15 residues. CDR3 nucleotides: TGTGCCAGCAGGGGCCTTAAGTGGGGGGCCAACGTCCTGACTTTC. It specifies CASRGLKWGANVLTF.

The CDR3: CASSSPGSYQETQYF. The CDR3 coding sequence is TGTGCCAGCAGTTCCCCGGGGTCCTACCAAGAGACCCAGTACTTC. V is TRBV6-6 and J is TRBJ2-5; maybe TRBD2 (5 bases). CDR3 length equals 15 residues. The germline gives CDR1 MNHNY, CDR2 SVGAGI (reference sequence). The V end was cut by 4 bases, the J end by 0 bases, with 12 bases between.

There are a few counts of this clonotype. V is TRBV28 and J is TRBJ2-6; D is unclear. The germline gives CDR1 MDHEN, CDR2 SYDVKM. This CDR3 has 16 residues. V lost 3 bases and J lost 4, with 13 bases in between. CDR3 amino acids: CASSFPSGGGANVLTF. The DNA for the CDR3 is TGTGCCAGCAGTTTCCCCTCGGGTGGAGGGGCCAACGTCCTGACTTTC.

This clonotype was counted a few times. The chain employs TRBV30 and TRBJ2-3; TRBD2 aligns across 11 bases. CDR1 and CDR2 from the germline V gene are GTSNPN and SVGIG (reference sequence). The CDR3 has 15 amino acids. The trim removed 2 bases at V and 4 bases at J, leaving 5 bases unmatched. The CDR3 DNA reads as TGTGCCTGGAGTCCGGGACTAGCGGAGGCAGATACGCAGTATTTT. It translates to CAWSPGLAEADTQYF.

This clonotype has only a few counts. The J gene is TRBJ2-1, the V gene TRBV27; D is unresolved. This CDR3 is built from 13 residues. Trimming took 2 bases from V and 4 from J, leaving 6 bases between them. Germline CDR1 is MNHEY and CDR2 is SMNVEV (reference sequence). The CDR3 DNA sequence: TGTGCCAGCAGTTTAAACTGGTACAATGAGCAGTTCTTC. Protein sequence: CASSLNWYNEQFF.

CDR3 loop: CATSRDHPWTRMSDTQYF. DNA for the CDR3: TGTGCCACCAGCAGAGATCATCCCTGGACTAGAATGTCGGATACGCAGTATTTT. J is TRBJ2-3 and V is TRBV15; 7 bases line up with TRBD2. The CDR3 spans 18 residues. CDR1 LNHNV and CDR2 YYDKDF come from the germline V gene (reference sequence). After removal of 0 bases from V and 6 bases from J, the junction contained 15 bases not matched to a gene.

The V gene is TRBV20-1, the J gene TRBJ1-5, with 7 bases matching TRBD1. This CDR3 is built from 17 residues. Germline values: CDR1 DFQATT, CDR2 SNEGSKA (reference sequence). V gave up 0 bases and J gave up 9 bases; unmatched junction bases: 17. CDR3: CSARDYLGNRGDGPQHF. In DNA, the CDR3 is TGCAGTGCTAGAGATTATCTCGGCAACAGGGGAGATGGGCCCCAGCATTTT.

This clonotype was counted a few times. This chain connects TRBV5-4 to TRBJ2-1; 10 bases agree with TRBD2. Germline CDR1 and CDR2: SGHNT and YYREEE (reference sequence). The CDR3 is made up of 13 amino acids. After removal of 4 bases from V and 9 bases from J, the junction contained 4 bases not matched to a gene. CDR3: CASSLAGEFEQFF. CDR3 nucleotides: TGTGCCAGCAGCCTAGCGGGAGAATTTGAGCAGTTCTTC.

The chain has TRBV9 and TRBJ1-4; TRBD1 matches at 9 bases. Per germline, CDR1 SGDLS and CDR2 YYNGEE. The CDR3 has 15 amino acids. Trimming removed 3 bases from V and 7 bases from J; junction bases left unmatched: 7. CDR3 bases: TGTGCCAGCAGCGACACAGGGGGCGTGCGTGAAAAACTGTTTTTT. It is translated as CASSDTGGVREKLFF. The variable domain in full, completed from reference TRBV9 and TRBJ1-4, reads DSGVTQTPKHLITATGQRVTLRCSPRSGDLSVYWYQQSLDQGLQFLIQYYNGEERAKGNILERFSAQQFPDLHSELNLSSLELGDSALYFCASSDTGGVREKLFFGSGTQLSVL.

At least ten counts were recorded for this clonotype. The gene calls are TRBV5-6 and TRBJ2-3, with D unclear. The V gene's germline CDR1 is SGHDT and CDR2 YYEEEE. The CDR3 loop spans 15 amino acids. V was clipped by 6 bases and J by 6 bases, with 20 bases between them. The CDR3 is CASILGLNKGDTQYF. As DNA, the CDR3 is TGTGCCAGCATTCTTGGGCTCAACAAGGGCGATACGCAGTATTTT. Combining the CDR3 with reference TRBV5-6 and TRBJ2-3 gives the whole variable domain DAGVTQSPTHLIKTRGQQVTLRCSPKSGHDTVSWYQQALGQGPQFIFQYYEEEERQRGNFPDRFSGHQFPNYSSELNVNALLLGDSALYLCASILGLNKGDTQYFGPGTRLTVL.

This chain links TRBV5-1 with TRBJ2-7; no definite D call. V dropped 1 base and J dropped 3 bases, with 8 bases sitting between them. Germline CDR1 SGHRS, CDR2 YFSETQ. This CDR3 has 13 residues. CDR3 residues: CASSLNSNYEQYF. Written as DNA, the CDR3 is TGCGCCAGCAGCTTGAACAGTAACTACGAGCAGTACTTC.

This clonotype has only a few counts. This sequence joins TRBV27 and TRBJ2-2; 7 bases align to TRBD2. Germline assignment: CDR1 MNHEY and CDR2 SMNVEV (reference sequence). The CDR3 consists of 15 residues. V lost 3 bases to trimming and J lost 1 base; unmatched junction nucleotides: 2. CDR3 sequence (DNA): TGTGCCAGCAGTTTCCAGCGGGAGAACACCGGGGAGCTGTTTTTT. Protein product: CASSFQRENTGELFF.

This clonotype showed up many times. The chain joins TRBV3-1 to TRBJ2-2; 8 positions match TRBD1. The CDR3 is 15 residues long. Trimming took 7 bases from V and 0 from J; bases not matched to a gene: 4. CDR1 is LGHDT and CDR2 is YNNKEL in the germline V gene (reference sequence). CDR3 loop: CASTKTGANTGELFF. Here the CDR3 DNA reads TGTGCCAGCACTAAGACAGGGGCGAACACCGGGGAGCTGTTTTTT.

Many counts were recorded for this clonotype. The chain employs TRBV5-1 and TRBJ2-5, with D possibly matching TRBD2 (6 bases). Germline V gene lookup returns CDR1 SGHRS and CDR2 YFSETQ. Trimming cost V 4 bases and J 4 bases, with 11 bases left between them. The CDR3 loop spans 13 amino acids. The CDR3 sequence is CASSTTGVETQYF. In DNA, the CDR3 is TGCGCCAGCAGCACCACGGGAGTAGAGACCCAGTACTTC.

This clonotype was seen many times. The chain uses TRBV20-1 and TRBJ2-7; D gene unclear. Trimming took off 4 bases at V and 3 bases at J, with 4 bases between the two ends. Per germline, CDR1 DFQATT and CDR2 SNEGSKA (reference sequence). CDR3 length: 10 amino acids. CDR3 loop: CSAINYEQYF. The CDR3 DNA is TGCAGTGCTATAAACTACGAGCAGTACTTC.

This clonotype was detected ten times or more. The chain recombines TRBV28 with TRBJ2-7; D is unresolved. V lost 8 bases and J 3 bases, leaving 8 bases between the germline ends. The CDR3 spans 11 residues. Germline CDR1 and CDR2: MDHEN and SYDVKM. CDR3 loop: CASGSIYEQYF. The CDR3 region has the DNA TGTGCCAGCGGTAGTATCTACGAGCAGTACTTC.